This T cell receptor (beta chain) was retrieved from a study of siplizumab effects on memory and regulatory T cells. General observations from the study: Proliferating Tregs' suppressive function in siplizumab cultures went unconfirmed. An assignable naive or memory phenotype was lacking in roughly 75-95% of proliferating CD4+ or CD8+ clones. Greater diversity than memory cells seemed evident in naive T cells, which also appeared to be major alloresponse contributors. Alloreactive sequences tracing back to unstimulated CD4+ memory cells fell significantly with siplizumab.

Profiling relied on immunoSEQ multiplex PCR, and the TCRdb table lists in-frame clones only, not all of them. The sample contains fewer than 70,000 clones, about 87% of which appear only once. Points on this clone: Its specificity is unknown.

CDR1 is MNHNY and CDR2 is SVGAGI in the germline V gene (reference sequence). The CDR3 has 13 amino acids. The V end was cut by 4 bases, the J end by 7 bases, with 10 bases between. V usage is TRBV6-6 and J usage is TRBJ1-4; TRBD1 is a possible D gene (5 bases). The TCR sequence derives from a human donor in good health. Sequenced material: Tregs sorted from blood. DNA for the CDR3: TGTGCCAGCAGTTTTGGGGGGGGTGAAAAACTGTTTTTT. Translated, it gives CASSFGGGEKLFF.